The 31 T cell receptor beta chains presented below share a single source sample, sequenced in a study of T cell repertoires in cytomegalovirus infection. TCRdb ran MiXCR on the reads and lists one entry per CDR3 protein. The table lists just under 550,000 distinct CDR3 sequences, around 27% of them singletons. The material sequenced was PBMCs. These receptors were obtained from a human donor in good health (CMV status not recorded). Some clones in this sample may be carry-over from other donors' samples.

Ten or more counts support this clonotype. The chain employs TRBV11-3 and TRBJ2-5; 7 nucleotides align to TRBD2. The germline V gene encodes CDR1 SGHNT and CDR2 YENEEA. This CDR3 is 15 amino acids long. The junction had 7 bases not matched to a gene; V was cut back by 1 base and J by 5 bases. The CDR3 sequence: CASSLGAGPGETQYF. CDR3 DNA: TGTGCCAGCAGCTTAGGAGCGGGACCAGGGGAGACCCAGTACTTC.

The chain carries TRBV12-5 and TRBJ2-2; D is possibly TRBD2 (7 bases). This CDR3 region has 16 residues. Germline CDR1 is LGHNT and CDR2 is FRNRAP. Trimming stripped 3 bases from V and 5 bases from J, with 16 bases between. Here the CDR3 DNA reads TGTGCTAGTGGTTTAGGACGGGGAGGGGGTACCGGGGAGCTGTTTTTT. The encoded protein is CASGLGRGGGTGELFF.

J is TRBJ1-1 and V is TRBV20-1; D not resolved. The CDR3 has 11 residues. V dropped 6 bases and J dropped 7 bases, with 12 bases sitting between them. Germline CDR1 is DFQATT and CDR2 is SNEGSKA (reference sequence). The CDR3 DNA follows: TGCAGTGCCAGCGGGCAGCTTGAAGCTTTCTTT. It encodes CSASGQLEAFF.

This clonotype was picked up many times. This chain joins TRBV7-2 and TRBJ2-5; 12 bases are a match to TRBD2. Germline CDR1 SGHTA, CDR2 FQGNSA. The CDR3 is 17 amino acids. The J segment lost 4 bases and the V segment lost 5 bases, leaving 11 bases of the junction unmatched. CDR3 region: CASSPTRLAGVSETQYF. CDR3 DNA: TGTGCCAGCAGCCCTACCCGACTAGCGGGAGTGTCAGAGACCCAGTACTTC.

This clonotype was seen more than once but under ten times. CDR3: CASSQKAVEQFF. The CDR3 nucleotides are TGTGCCAGCAGTCAAAAAGCGGTTGAGCAGTTCTTC. The V gene is TRBV28, the J gene TRBJ2-1; TRBD2 is a possible D gene (5 bases). The CDR3 extends over 12 amino acids. The V end was cut by 5 bases, the J end by 9 bases, with 11 bases between. Germline V lookup: CDR1 MDHEN, CDR2 SYDVKM.

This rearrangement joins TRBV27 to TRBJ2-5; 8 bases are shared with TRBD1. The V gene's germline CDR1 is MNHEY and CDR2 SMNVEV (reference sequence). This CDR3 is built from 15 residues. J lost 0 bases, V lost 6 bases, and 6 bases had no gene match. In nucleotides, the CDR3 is TGTGCCAGCAGACTCCGGGACAGGAACCAAGAGACCCAGTACTTC. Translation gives CASRLRDRNQETQYF.

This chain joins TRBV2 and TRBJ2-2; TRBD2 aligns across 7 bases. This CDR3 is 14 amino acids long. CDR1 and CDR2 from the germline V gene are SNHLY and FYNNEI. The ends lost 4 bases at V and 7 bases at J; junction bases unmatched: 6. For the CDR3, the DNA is TGTGCCAGCAGTGTGCGGGGGTCGGACGGGGAGCTGTTTTTT. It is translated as CASSVRGSDGELFF.

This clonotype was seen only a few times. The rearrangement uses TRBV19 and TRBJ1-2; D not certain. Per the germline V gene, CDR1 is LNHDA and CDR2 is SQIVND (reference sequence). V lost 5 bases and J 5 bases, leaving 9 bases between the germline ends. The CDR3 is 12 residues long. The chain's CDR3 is CASSDREYGYTF. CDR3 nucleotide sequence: TGTGCCAGTAGTGATAGAGAATATGGCTACACCTTC.

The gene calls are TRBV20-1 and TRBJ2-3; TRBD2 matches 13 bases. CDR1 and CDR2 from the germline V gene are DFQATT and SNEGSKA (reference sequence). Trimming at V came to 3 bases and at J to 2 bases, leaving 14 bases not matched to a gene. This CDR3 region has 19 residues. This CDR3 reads CSASMTSGRLITTTDTQYF. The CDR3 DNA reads TGCAGTGCTAGTATGACTAGCGGGAGGCTGATCACTACCACAGATACGCAGTATTTT.

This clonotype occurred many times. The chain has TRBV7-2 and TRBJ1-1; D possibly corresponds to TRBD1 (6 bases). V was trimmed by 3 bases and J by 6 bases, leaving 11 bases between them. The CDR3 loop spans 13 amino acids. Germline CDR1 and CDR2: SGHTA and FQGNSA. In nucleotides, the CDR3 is TGTGCCAGCAGCTTGCGGTGGGGGCCTGAAGCTTTCTTT. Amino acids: CASSLRWGPEAFF.

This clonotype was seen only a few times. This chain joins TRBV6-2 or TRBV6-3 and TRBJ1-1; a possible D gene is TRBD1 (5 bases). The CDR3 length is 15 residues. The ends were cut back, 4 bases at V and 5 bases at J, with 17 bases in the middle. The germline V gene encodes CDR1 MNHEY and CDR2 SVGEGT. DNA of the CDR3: TGTGCCAGCAGTTGGGCCGGAACAGGCAGGACTGAAGCTTTCTTT. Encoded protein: CASSWAGTGRTEAFF.

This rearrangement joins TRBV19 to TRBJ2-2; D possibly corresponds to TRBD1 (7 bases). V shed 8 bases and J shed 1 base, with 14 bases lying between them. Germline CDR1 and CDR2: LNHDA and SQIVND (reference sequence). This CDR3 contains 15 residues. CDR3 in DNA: TGTGCCAGTTCCCGACAGGGAGGGAACACCGGGGAGCTGTTTTTT. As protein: CASSRQGGNTGELFF.

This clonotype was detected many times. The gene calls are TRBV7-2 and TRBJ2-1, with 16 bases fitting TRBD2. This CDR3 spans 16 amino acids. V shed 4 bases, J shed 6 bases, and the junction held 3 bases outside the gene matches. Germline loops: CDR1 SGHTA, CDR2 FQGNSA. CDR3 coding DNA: TGTGCCAGCAGCTCGGGACTAGCGGGAGGGCGCAATGAGCAGTTCTTC. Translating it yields CASSSGLAGGRNEQFF.

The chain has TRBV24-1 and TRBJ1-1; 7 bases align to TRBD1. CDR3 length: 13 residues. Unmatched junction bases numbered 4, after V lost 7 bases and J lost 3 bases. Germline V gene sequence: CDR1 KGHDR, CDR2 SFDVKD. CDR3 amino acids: CATSRQGHTEAFF. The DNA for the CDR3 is TGTGCCACCAGCCGACAGGGACACACTGAAGCTTTCTTT.

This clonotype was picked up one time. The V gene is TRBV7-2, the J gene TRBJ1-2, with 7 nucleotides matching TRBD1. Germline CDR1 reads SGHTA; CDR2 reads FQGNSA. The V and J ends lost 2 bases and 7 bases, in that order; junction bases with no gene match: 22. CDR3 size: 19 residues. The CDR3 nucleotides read TGTGCCAGCAGCTTAAGGGGAAATGACAGGGAGTTTCTCTATAGTGGCTACACCTTC. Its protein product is CASSLRGNDREFLYSGYTF.

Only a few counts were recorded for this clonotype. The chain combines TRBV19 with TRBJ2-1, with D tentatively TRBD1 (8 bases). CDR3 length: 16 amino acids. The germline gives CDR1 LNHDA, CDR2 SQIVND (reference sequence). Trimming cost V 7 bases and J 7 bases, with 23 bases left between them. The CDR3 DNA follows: TGTGCCAGTACTCCTGAGGGGGGGACAGGCCTGAATGAGCAGTTCTTC. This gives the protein CASTPEGGTGLNEQFF.

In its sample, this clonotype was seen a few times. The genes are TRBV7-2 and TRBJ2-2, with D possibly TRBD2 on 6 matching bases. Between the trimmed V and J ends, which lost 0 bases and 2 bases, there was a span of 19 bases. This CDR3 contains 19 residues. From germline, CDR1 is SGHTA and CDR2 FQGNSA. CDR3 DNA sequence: TGTGCCAGCAGCTTAGCGTTTAGTGTTGGGGGGATTAACACCGGGGAGCTGTTTTTT. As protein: CASSLAFSVGGINTGELFF.

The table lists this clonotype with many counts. The CDR3 nucleotides are TGTGCCAGCAGCCCTCTAGCGGGAGCAAACAATGAGCAGTTCTTC. Its protein product is CASSPLAGANNEQFF. The chain uses TRBV11-2 and TRBJ2-1, with 10 bases identical to TRBD2. Trimming cost V 5 bases and J 5 bases; bases outside gene matches: 6. The CDR3 runs 15 residues. Germline lookup yields CDR1 SGHAT and CDR2 FQNNGV.

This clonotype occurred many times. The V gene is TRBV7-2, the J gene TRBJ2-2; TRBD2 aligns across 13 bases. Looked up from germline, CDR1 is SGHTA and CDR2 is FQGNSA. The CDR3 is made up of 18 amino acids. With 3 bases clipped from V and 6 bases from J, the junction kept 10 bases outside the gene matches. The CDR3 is CASSFRTSGSRASGELFF. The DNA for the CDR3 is TGTGCCAGCAGCTTCAGGACTAGCGGGAGTAGGGCGTCCGGGGAGCTGTTTTTT.

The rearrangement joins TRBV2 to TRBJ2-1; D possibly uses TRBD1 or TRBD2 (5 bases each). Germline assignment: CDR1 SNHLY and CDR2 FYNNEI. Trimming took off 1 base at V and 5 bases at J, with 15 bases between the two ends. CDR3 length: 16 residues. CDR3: CASSEGDGIGNNEQFF. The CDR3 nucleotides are TGTGCCAGCAGTGAAGGGGACGGGATTGGGAACAATGAGCAGTTCTTC.

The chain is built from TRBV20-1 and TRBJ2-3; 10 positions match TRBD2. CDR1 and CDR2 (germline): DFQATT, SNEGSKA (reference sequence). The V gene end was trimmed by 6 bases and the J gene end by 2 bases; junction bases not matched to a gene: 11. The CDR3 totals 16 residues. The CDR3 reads CSARGAGGGVTDTQYF. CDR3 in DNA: TGCAGTGCCAGGGGAGCGGGAGGGGGAGTCACAGATACGCAGTATTTT.

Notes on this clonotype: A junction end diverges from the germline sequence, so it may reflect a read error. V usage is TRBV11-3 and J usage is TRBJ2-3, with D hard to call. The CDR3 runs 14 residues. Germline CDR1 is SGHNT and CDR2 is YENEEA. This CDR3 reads CVSSPDPLIDTQYF. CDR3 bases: TGTGTCAGCAGCCCAGACCCCCTCATCGATACGCAGTATTTT. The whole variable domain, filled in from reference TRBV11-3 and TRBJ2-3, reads EAGVVQSPRYKIIEKKQPVAFWCNPISGHNTLYWYLQNLGQGPELLIRYENEEAVDDSQLPKDRFSAERLKGVDSTLKIQPAELGDSAVYLCVSSPDPLIDTQYFGPGTRLTVL.

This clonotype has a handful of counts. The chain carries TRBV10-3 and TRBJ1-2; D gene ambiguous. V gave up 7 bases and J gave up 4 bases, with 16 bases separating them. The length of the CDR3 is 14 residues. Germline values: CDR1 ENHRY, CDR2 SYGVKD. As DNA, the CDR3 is TGTGCCATCACGGCGGCCATGATCGGCTATGGCTACACCTTC. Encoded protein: CAITAAMIGYGYTF.

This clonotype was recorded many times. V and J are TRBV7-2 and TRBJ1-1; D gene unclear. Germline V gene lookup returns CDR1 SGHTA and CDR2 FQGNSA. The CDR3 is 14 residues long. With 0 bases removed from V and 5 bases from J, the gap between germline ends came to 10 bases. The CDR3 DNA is TGTGCCAGCAGCTTAGCGGCTGGTAGAACTGAAGCTTTCTTT. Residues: CASSLAAGRTEAFF.

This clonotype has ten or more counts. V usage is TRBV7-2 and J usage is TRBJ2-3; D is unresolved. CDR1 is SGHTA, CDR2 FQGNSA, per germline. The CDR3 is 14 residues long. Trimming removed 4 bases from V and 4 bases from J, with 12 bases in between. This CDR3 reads CASSWRLRADTQYF. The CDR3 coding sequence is TGTGCCAGCAGCTGGAGATTAAGAGCAGATACGCAGTATTTT.

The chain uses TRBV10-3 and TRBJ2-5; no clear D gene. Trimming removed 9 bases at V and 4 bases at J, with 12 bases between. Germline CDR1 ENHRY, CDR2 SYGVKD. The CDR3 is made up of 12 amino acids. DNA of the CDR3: TGTGCCATTCGTGGGTCGGGAGAGACCCAGTACTTC. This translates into CAIRGSGETQYF.

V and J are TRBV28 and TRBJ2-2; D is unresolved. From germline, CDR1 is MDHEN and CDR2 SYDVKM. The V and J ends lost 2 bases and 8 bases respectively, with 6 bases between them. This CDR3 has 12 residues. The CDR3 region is CASSLMLGELFF. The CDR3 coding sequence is TGTGCCAGCAGTTTAATGCTAGGGGAGCTGTTTTTT.

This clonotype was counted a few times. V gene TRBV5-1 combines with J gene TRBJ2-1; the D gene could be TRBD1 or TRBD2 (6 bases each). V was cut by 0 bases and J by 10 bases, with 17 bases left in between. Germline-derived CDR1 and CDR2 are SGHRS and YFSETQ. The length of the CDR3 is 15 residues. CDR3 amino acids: CASSLAGGSDREQFF. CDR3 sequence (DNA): TGCGCCAGCAGCTTGGCCGGGGGATCTGACAGGGAGCAGTTCTTC.

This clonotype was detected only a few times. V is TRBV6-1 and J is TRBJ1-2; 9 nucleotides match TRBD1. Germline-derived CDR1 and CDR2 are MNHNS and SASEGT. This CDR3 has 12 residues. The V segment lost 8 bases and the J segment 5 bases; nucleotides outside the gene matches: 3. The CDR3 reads CASGDRVYGYTF. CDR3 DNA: TGTGCCAGCGGGGACAGGGTATATGGCTACACCTTC.

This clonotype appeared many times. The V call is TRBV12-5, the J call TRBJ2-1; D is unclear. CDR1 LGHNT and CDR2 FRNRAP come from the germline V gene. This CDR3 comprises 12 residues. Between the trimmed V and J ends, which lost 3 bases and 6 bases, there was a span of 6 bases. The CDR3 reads CASGFSRNEQFF. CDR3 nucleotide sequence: TGTGCTAGTGGTTTTAGCCGCAATGAGCAGTTCTTC.

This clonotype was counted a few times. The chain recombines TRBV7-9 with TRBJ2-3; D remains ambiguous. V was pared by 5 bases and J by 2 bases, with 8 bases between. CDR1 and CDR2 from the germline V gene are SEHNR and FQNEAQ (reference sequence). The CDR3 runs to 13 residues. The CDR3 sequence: CASSEAVTDTQYF. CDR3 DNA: TGTGCCAGCAGCGAGGCTGTCACAGATACGCAGTATTTT.